These T cell receptor beta chains were read from a single sample in a study of CD8+CD57+ T cells in acquired aplastic anemia. TCRdb recomputed calls from the reads with MiXCR, one row per CDR3 protein. The table includes around 430,000 distinct CDR3 sequences, under 40% detected once. Material: sorted CD4+, CD8+, or CD8+CD57+ T cells (not recorded which) from PBMCs. These receptors all come from a human donor with aplastic anemia. Both conserved end residues are part of each CDR3. Fields, in order: CDR3 DNA, CDR3 protein, clone size, CDR3 length, J gene, V gene, D gene. A D gene is named only where the DNA matches it firmly. Clone sizes are given selectively: once, few, many, or a class where the clone is expanded.

TGTGCCCCCTCCGCAGGGTCCATGAACACTGAAGCTTTCTTT | CAPSAGSMNTEAFF | . | 14 | TRBJ1-1 | TRBV10-3 | .
TGTGCCAGCAGTTACTTTGGGCCGAACACTGAAGCTTTCTTT | CASSYFGPNTEAFF | few | 14 | TRBJ1-1 | TRBV6-5 | .
TGCAGCGTTGTGGGGGGCCCCCATGGCTACACCTTC | CSVVGGPHGYTF | . | 12 | TRBJ1-2 | TRBV29-1 | .
TGTGCCACCAGCAGAGATCAGTTGGGACAGGGGCTGGGCTACACCTTC | CATSRDQLGQGLGYTF | . | 16 | TRBJ1-2 | TRBV15 | TRBD1
TGTGCCAGCAGCCAAACAGGTTCATCTTCCGCTGAAGCTTTCTTT | CASSQTGSSSAEAFF | . | 15 | TRBJ1-1 | TRBV3-1 | .
TGCGCCAGCAGTGATAGGACAGGGGGCCCAGCCAAAAACATTCAGTACTTC | CASSDRTGGPAKNIQYF | . | 17 | TRBJ2-4 | TRBV10-1 | TRBD1
TGTGCCAGCAGCTTTGGGACTAGCGGTGAGCAGTACTTC | CASSFGTSGEQYF | . | 13 | TRBJ2-7 | TRBV7-8 | TRBD2
TGTGCCAGCAGCCTCGGGGGGGCCACTGAAGCTTTCTTT | CASSLGGATEAFF | many | 13 | TRBJ1-1 | TRBV7-2 | .
TGTGCCAGCAGCGTCGACGGTTCACCCCTCCACTTT | CASSVDGSPLHF | many | 12 | TRBJ1-6 | TRBV9 | .
TGTGCCAGCAGCTTTGATTTATCCGGGACAGCCTATGGCTACACCTTC | CASSFDLSGTAYGYTF | . | 16 | TRBJ1-2 | TRBV11-2 | TRBD1
TGTGCCAGCAGCTTACTGGGATCCGGGCAGGAACAGCCCCAGCATTTT | CASSLLGSGQEQPQHF | . | 16 | TRBJ1-5 | TRBV7-3 | .
TGCAGCGCCAGCAGGATGCAGGGCGACTATGGCTACACCTTC | CSASRMQGDYGYTF | . | 14 | TRBJ1-2 | TRBV29-1 | .
TGTGCCAGCAGTCCTACCTGGGGGGGAGGGAATGAGCAGTTCTTC | CASSPTWGGGNEQFF | . | 15 | TRBJ2-1 | TRBV6-1 | TRBD2
TGCGCCAGCAGCTCGACAGGGGTTCGGGACGAGCAGTACTTC | CASSSTGVRDEQYF | . | 14 | TRBJ2-7 | TRBV5-1 | TRBD1
TGCGCCAGCAGCCAAGAGCGGGTGGGCTTGGACACTGAAGCTTTCTTT | CASSQERVGLDTEAFF | . | 16 | TRBJ1-1 | TRBV4-3 | .
TGTGCCAGCAGCTTAGCGTACAGGGTTAACTATGGCTACACCTTC | CASSLAYRVNYGYTF | . | 15 | TRBJ1-2 | TRBV7-2 | .
TGTGCCAGCAGTCTAAGGGGACAGGGACTCACAGATACGCAGTATTTT | CASSLRGQGLTDTQYF | . | 16 | TRBJ2-3 | TRBV27 | TRBD1
TGTGCCACCTCACCCTCTGGAAACACCATATATTTT | CATSPSGNTIYF | many | 12 | TRBJ1-3 | TRBV7-9 | .
TGTGCCAGCAGTGAATCCGACAGGAGAAATTCACCCCTCCACTTT | CASSESDRRNSPLHF | . | 15 | TRBJ1-6 | TRBV6-1 | .
TGCAGTGCTAGAGGGGGAGACACTGAAGCTTTCTTT | CSARGGDTEAFF | . | 12 | TRBJ1-1 | TRBV20-1 | .
TGTGCCAGCAGTGGTCAGGGCTCTGGGGCCAACGTCCTGACTTTC | CASSGQGSGANVLTF | many | 15 | TRBJ2-6 | TRBV2 | .
TGTGCCAGCAGCTCCCTGGGACAGGGGATGACCAGCGACTACACCTTC | CASSSLGQGMTSDYTF | . | 16 | TRBJ1-2 | TRBV11-2 | TRBD1
TGCAGTGCTAGAGGTTGGGGGCGGGGCTACGAGCAGTACTTC | CSARGWGRGYEQYF | . | 14 | TRBJ2-7 | TRBV20-1 | .
TGTGCCAGCAGCCGACCGAACACTGAAGCTTTCTTT | CASSRPNTEAFF | many | 12 | TRBJ1-1 | TRBV6-1 | .
TGTGCCGGCAGCTTAGGGGATAGAGACATTCAGTACTTC | CAGSLGDRDIQYF | . | 13 | TRBJ2-4 | TRBV11-2 | .
TGTGCCAGCAGTACCCCTTCACGGGGTACAGAGACCCAGTACTTC | CASSTPSRGTETQYF | . | 15 | TRBJ2-5 | TRBV2 | .
TGTGCCACCAGCAGAGATCTTGGGGATGGCTACACCTTC | CATSRDLGDGYTF | many | 13 | TRBJ1-2 | TRBV15 | .
TGCAGTGCTAGAGATTGGCGGGGGGGGGCAGATACGCAGTATTTT | CSARDWRGGADTQYF | few | 15 | TRBJ2-3 | TRBV20-1 | TRBD2
TGTGCCAGCAGACCCGGACTAGTAAGAGATACGCAGTATTTT | CASRPGLVRDTQYF | . | 14 | TRBJ2-3 | TRBV2 | TRBD2
TGTGCCAGCAGCTTAGCGCATGGCAACGAGCAGTACTTC | CASSLAHGNEQYF | . | 13 | TRBJ2-7 | TRBV7-9 | .
TGTGCCAGCAGCTTAATTGCGTACGAGCAGTACTTC | CASSLIAYEQYF | few | 12 | TRBJ2-7 | TRBV7-2 | .
TGCAGTGCTCTCCAGGGGGCGAGCAATCAGCCCCAGCATTTT | CSALQGASNQPQHF | few | 14 | TRBJ1-5 | TRBV20-1 | TRBD1
TGTGCCAGTAGTCGTGAGGAAAAACTGTTTTTT | CASSREEKLFF | . | 11 | TRBJ1-4 | TRBV19 | .
TGTGCCAGCAGCTTAAGGGAAAAAGAAAAACTGTTTTTT | CASSLREKEKLFF | few | 13 | TRBJ1-4 | TRBV2 | .
TGTGCCAGCAGTAACAGGGGGCTCTACGAGCAGTACTTC | CASSNRGLYEQYF | . | 13 | TRBJ2-7 | TRBV25-1 | TRBD1
TGTGCCAGCAGTGAATTTGCGGGAGGGAACACCGGGGAGCAGTACTTC | CASSEFAGGNTGEQYF | . | 16 | TRBJ2-7 | TRBV25-1 | TRBD2
TGCGCCAGCAGTGGACCAGGGACCTCCTACGAGCAGTACTTC | CASSGPGTSYEQYF | many | 14 | TRBJ2-7 | TRBV10-1 | .
TGCGCCAGCAGCTGGGGACTAGCGGGACACGAGAATGAGCAGTTCTTC | CASSWGLAGHENEQFF | few | 16 | TRBJ2-1 | TRBV5-1 | TRBD2
TGTGCCAGTAGTATAGGGCGTCAGGGTTGGACCAAAAACATTCAGTACTTC | CASSIGRQGWTKNIQYF | . | 17 | TRBJ2-4 | TRBV19 | .
TGTGCCATCAGTGAGTCCTCCCGGGACAGGGGTTCACCCCTCCACTTT | CAISESSRDRGSPLHF | many | 16 | TRBJ1-6 | TRBV10-3 | TRBD1
TGTGCCAGCAGCGTAGCACCGGACAGGAAAGACTACGAGCAGTACTTC | CASSVAPDRKDYEQYF | many | 16 | TRBJ2-7 | TRBV9 | TRBD1
TGTGCCAGCAGTTTGGCGGGACAGGGCAATCAGCCCCAGCATTTT | CASSLAGQGNQPQHF | . | 15 | TRBJ1-5 | TRBV12-3/TRBV12-4 | TRBD1
TGTGCCAGCAGCGCTTCCGGGACAGGAGGAAGAACAACCACAGATACGCAGTATTTT | CASSASGTGGRTTTDTQYF | few | 19 | TRBJ2-3 | TRBV9 | TRBD1
TGTGCCAGCAGCTTAACACTGGGGAACGGGGGCACTGAAGCTTTCTTT | CASSLTLGNGGTEAFF | . | 16 | TRBJ1-1 | TRBV11-1 | .
TGCAGTGCTGAAGAGAAAGAGACCCAGTACTTC | CSAEEKETQYF | many | 11 | TRBJ2-5 | TRBV20-1 | .
TGTGCCATCCGGACAGGGGGTTATCAGCCCCAGCATTTT | CAIRTGGYQPQHF | once | 13 | TRBJ1-5 | TRBV10-3 | TRBD1
TGTGCCAGCAGCTTTGGAGGGGGCGGGTTCTACGAGCAGTACTTC | CASSFGGGGFYEQYF | many | 15 | TRBJ2-7 | TRBV7-9 | .
TGTGCCTGGAGCAGCAGGGTGGGTCAGCCCCAGCATTTT | CAWSSRVGQPQHF | . | 13 | TRBJ1-5 | TRBV19 | .
TGCGCCAGCAGCTGGACCGGGACAGGGGATGGATCACCCCTCCACTTT | CASSWTGTGDGSPLHF | many | 16 | TRBJ1-6 | TRBV5-1 | TRBD1
TGCAGTGCTAGAGGGTCCGGCAGGGATGGAGGCTACACCTTC | CSARGSGRDGGYTF | many | 14 | TRBJ1-2 | TRBV20-1 | .
TGCGCCAGCAGTGAACGGGACAGGGCTGAAGCTTTCTTT | CASSERDRAEAFF | many | 13 | TRBJ1-1 | TRBV10-1 | TRBD1
TGTGCCAGCAGTAAGCGGGAGAAGGACTATGGCTACACCTTC | CASSKREKDYGYTF | few | 14 | TRBJ1-2 | TRBV25-1 | .